This passage covers 10 T cell receptor beta chains from one sample sequenced in a study of T cells after posttransplantation cyclophosphamide. Measured with immunoSEQ multiplex PCR; TCRdb has only the in-frame clones, and not every one. The sample lists roughly 12,000 clones; over 2% were seen once. A marrow graft followed busulfan-fludarabine conditioning, with cyclophosphamide on days +3 and +4. This specimen consisted of PBMCs, obtained after allogeneic stem cell transplant with posttransplant cyclophosphamide. These receptors came from a male patient aged 25-45 years who received an allogeneic stem cell transplant from a related donor, was CMV-positive, and had no GVHD. Among the T cells, some may be from the graft donor.

The chain uses TRBV6-5 and TRBJ1-3; D call uncertain. The germline V gene has CDR1 MNHEY and CDR2 SVGAGI. The CDR3 consists of 14 residues. V shed 6 bases and J shed 4 bases, with 13 bases lying between them. The CDR3 here is CASSRTPNGNTIYF. CDR3 DNA: TGTGCCAGCAGCCGTACACCGAACGGAAACACCATATATTTT.

The V and J genes are TRBV19 and TRBJ1-1; 8 nucleotides agree with TRBD1. Unmatched junction bases numbered 14, after V lost 6 bases and J lost 8 bases. CDR1 and CDR2 from the germline V gene are LNHDA and SQIVND (reference sequence). The CDR3 loop spans 15 amino acids. Here the CDR3 reads CASSLTGALGGEAFF. The CDR3 region has the DNA TGTGCCAGTAGCTTGACAGGGGCGCTGGGGGGCGAAGCTTTCTTT.

The V call is TRBV7-3, the J call TRBJ2-7, with 10 nucleotides matching TRBD2. This CDR3 comprises 15 residues. Germline CDR1 reads SGHTA; CDR2 reads FQGTGA. J gave up 4 bases and V 1 base, and 4 bases lay outside the gene matches. The CDR3, as DNA: TGTGCCAGCAGCTTAAATCCTAGCGGGAGTTACGAGCAGTACTTC. Its protein is CASSLNPSGSYEQYF.

This chain joins TRBV12-2 and TRBJ2-1; the tabulated D call, TRBD2, remains unverified against the DNA. TRBV12-2 is listed as a pseudogene. CDR3 length: 17 amino acids. Here the CDR3 reads CASLLLCSGGATDEQFF. The CDR3 DNA is TGTGCAAGTCTCCTTCTGTGTAGCGGGGGGGCCACCGATGAGCAGTTCTTC.

This chain joins TRBV5-1 and TRBJ2-7; the match to TRBD1 covers 9 bases. Trimming took 3 bases from V and 3 from J; bases not matched to a gene: 7. This CDR3 comprises 15 residues. CDR1 is SGHRS, CDR2 YFSETQ, per germline. CDR3 protein: CASSWGGTGHYEQYF. In DNA form, the CDR3 reads TGCGCCAGCAGCTGGGGGGGGACAGGGCACTACGAGCAGTACTTC.

This clone has more than one count but fewer than ten. The J gene is TRBJ1-4, the V gene TRBV5-4; TRBD1 might be the D (5 bases). Trimming took off 0 bases at V and 4 bases at J, with 7 bases between the two ends. The CDR3 length is 14 residues. Germline V gene lookup returns CDR1 SGHNT and CDR2 YYREEE (reference sequence). The chain's CDR3 is CASSLGQINEKLFF. DNA for the CDR3: TGTGCCAGCAGCTTGGGACAGATTAATGAAAAACTGTTTTTT.

The V gene is TRBV19, the J gene TRBJ2-1, with 7 bases identical to TRBD2. With 1 base clipped from V and 2 bases from J, the junction kept 2 bases outside the gene matches. The CDR3 extends over 15 amino acids. Germline V gene data show CDR1 as LNHDA and CDR2 as SQIVND (reference sequence). DNA of the CDR3: TGTGCCAGTAGTATAGCTAGCGGTGCCTACAATGAGCAGTTCTTC. Its protein is CASSIASGAYNEQFF.

This clone was observed a few times. The rearrangement links TRBV5-1 to TRBJ2-1, with a tentative D call TRBD2 (6 bases). V dropped 1 base and J dropped 0 bases, with 11 bases sitting between them. The CDR3 runs to 16 residues. Germline CDR1 is SGHRS and CDR2 is YFSETQ. CDR3 in amino acids: CASSLTAGSSYNEQFF. CDR3 nucleotide sequence: TGCGCCAGCAGCTTGACAGCGGGCAGCTCCTACAATGAGCAGTTCTTC.

In this sample, this clone turned up a few times. The rearrangement uses TRBV5-1 and TRBJ2-7, with 9 bases aligning to TRBD2. This CDR3 is 15 amino acids long. The junction had 7 bases not matched to a gene; V was cut back by 3 bases and J by 3 bases. CDR1 is SGHRS, CDR2 YFSETQ, per germline. CDR3 in DNA: TGCGCCAGCAGCTCTCTTAGCGGGGGACTCTACGAGCAGTACTTC. Its translation is CASSSLSGGLYEQYF.

This clone occurred a few times. The V and J genes are TRBV5-6 and TRBJ1-2; no reliable D call. V lost 7 bases and J 4 bases, leaving 14 bases between the germline ends. Per germline, CDR1 SGHDT and CDR2 YYEEEE. The CDR3 sequence is 13 residues long. In nucleotides, the CDR3 is TGTGCCAGCGCTCGGGAGGGTACCTATGGCTACACCTTC. Translating gives CASAREGTYGYTF.